This TCR beta chain was recorded in a study of blood T cell repertoires in COVID-19 (dated by TCRdb to 2018 to 2020). A note on the overall study: Samples covering the acute and convalescent phases of COVID-19 were provided by collaborators in the United States, Italy and Spain. The prospective study material was composed of cDNA or gDNA derived from T cells, B-cell-depleted T cells, or PBMCs. Nearly every sample came with metadata listing a de-identified subject ID, COVID-19 status, age in years and sex. The dataset comprised deeply sampled blood TCRbeta repertoires from subjects exposed to, actively infected with, or recovered from COVID-19. Where available, HLA class I and class II types were obtained from metadata supplied by the sample provider rather than from assay-based typing. Samples came from the ongoing ImmuneRACE study (first 160 participants) plus 1,254 subjects from 6 global collaborators. A freely available public database, intended as a resource for researchers studying the immune response to SARS-CoV-2, is where the repertoires were released.

Collaborating institutions collected whole blood in K2EDTA tubes following their own protocols. For TCRbeta analysis, collaborators shipped samples as frozen whole blood, isolated PBMCs, or DNA extracted from either of those sample types. This clone was seen a single time. Its cognate antigen has yet to be identified. No qualities accompany the bases; no much larger clone lies one base away. The CDR1 and CDR2 encoded by the germline V gene are MNHEY and SVGAGI. V is pared back by 5 bases and J by 0 bases, with 11 bases lying between the germline termini. From its cysteine to its phenylalanine, the CDR3 spans 14 amino acids. The sequence is cut down to CDR3 DNA, 42 bases in frame from base 1. The immunoSEQ Assay, a bias-controlled multiplex PCR, was used to amplify TCRbeta CDR3 regions from genomic DNA. The source study handled its data this way. The number of nucleated cells in each sample was estimated by amplification of reference gene primers within the assay. To quantify the absolute abundance of each unique TCRbeta CDR3 rearrangement, sequence reads were collapsed and filtered. For each sample, productive Simpson clonality was calculated by taking the square root of Simpson's diversity index across productive rearrangements. In its TCRdb copy, this immuneACCESS table keeps in-frame sequences only and misses some clones. Where compared with another copy, unresolved V genes explain less than half of these, and the others have no known cause. V, J and clone size derive from that table, while D and trimming were established from the DNA sequence. The sample profile shows 470,000 or so clones; roughly 90% of them were found once. The top ten clones comprise 4% to 4.5% of the sample.

General study outcomes and caveats: How much clinical and demographic metadata was included differed by source and by participant, and the metadata was provided uncurated.

The receptor chain draws on TRBV6-5 and TRBJ2-7; no D gene is confidently identified. Material for sequencing was peripheral blood. The TCR comes from a woman in her 30s with acute or convalescent COVID-19. CDR3 reads: CASSPTALSYEQYF. The nucleotide sequence reads as follows: TGTGCCAGCAGTCCGACTGCTCTCTCCTACGAGCAGTACTTC.